This record looks at one T cell receptor beta chain sequence and its context. Antigen specificity is unknown. This table comes from immunoSEQ multiplex PCR, and its TCRdb copy is limited to in-frame clones, with some not included. The sample has tens of thousands of clones, roughly nine tenths seen once; the top ten hold under 30%. This record comes from a study of OX40 agonist ivuxolimab in advanced cancers. In the study overall: The drug used for patients, ivuxolimab, was an agonistic anti-OX40 (CD134) antibody. With a range of roughly 20 to 80, age averaged approximately 60 years, and approximately 83% were male.

This CDR3 contains 12 residues. V shed 4 bases, J shed 12 bases, and the junction held 9 bases outside the gene matches. Germline V lookup: CDR1 MDHEN, CDR2 SYDVKM. Study-wide results and caveats: Partly responding patients at 0.1-3.0 mg/kg showed some of the smallest clonal expansion. Doses of 0.1 to 3.0 mg/kg were accompanied by clonal expansion of CD4+ and CD8+ blood T cells by week 6.

The chain couples TRBV28 to TRBJ2-7, with 7 positions matching TRBD1. This material consisted of CD4+ or CD8+ T cells sorted from blood, taken in a trial of the OX40 agonist ivuxolimab. This sequence was found in an adult with an advanced solid tumor such as melanoma, head and neck, liver or kidney cancer. The CDR3 protein is CASSSTGALGYF. For the CDR3, the DNA is TGTGCCAGCAGTTCTACAGGGGCCCTCGGGTACTTC.